This TCR beta chain was retrieved from a study of blood T cell repertoires in COVID-19. About the research overall: Material from acute and convalescent COVID-19 was sourced from the United States, Italy and Spain.

The CDR3 has 14 amino acids. Germline-derived CDR1 and CDR2 are MNHEY and SVGAGI. The V and J ends lost 11 bases and 6 bases respectively, with 19 bases between them. Those enrolled, adults aged roughly 18 to 89 years, came from fewer than 25 US areas. Those designated as exposed participants met a COVID-19 case within 2 weeks before study entry. TCRdb's table, derived via immunoSEQ multiplex PCR, lists solely in-frame clones and lacks some. The sample contains 270,000 or so clones, less than 95% of which appear only once. The receptor comes from a man in his forties or fifties who had been exposed to COVID-19. The chain is built from TRBV6-5 and TRBJ1-4, with a weak D call TRBD1 (5 bases). Sequenced material: PBMCs or T cells enriched from blood (not recorded which). This CDR3 is CAGNSGLWDEKLFF. The CDR3 nucleotides are TGTGCCGGCAACTCGGGACTCTGGGATGAAAAACTGTTTTTT.